This entry lists 21 T cell receptor beta chains sequenced from one sample in a study of shared clonotypes between healthy human individuals. TCRdb's table, derived via immunoSEQ multiplex PCR, lists solely in-frame clones and lacks some. The sample holds approximately 2.5 million clones, approximately 93% seen once. Sequences were obtained from naive CD4+ T cells from PBMCs. This sample's subset: CD45RA+ positively selected. All receptors come from a man aged 18 to 30 in good health. Some clones in this sample may be carry-over from other donors' samples.

This clone occurred once. This CDR3 is also generated by other DNA sequences in the sample. The rearrangement links TRBV5-1 to TRBJ2-3, with a tentative D call TRBD1 (5 bases). The CDR3 is 13 residues long. The V end was cut by 1 base, the J end by 4 bases, with 7 bases between. The V gene's germline CDR1 is SGHRS and CDR2 YFSETQ. The CDR3 here is CASSLQGADTQYF. CDR3 DNA: TGCGCCAGCAGCTTGCAGGGCGCAGATACGCAGTATTTT.

The J gene is TRBJ2-7, the V gene TRBV5-1, with 11 bases fitting TRBD2. The CDR3 sequence is 16 residues long. J gave up 1 base and V 4 bases, and 7 bases lay outside the gene matches. CDR1 and CDR2 (germline): SGHRS, YFSETQ. This CDR3 reads CASSRTSGLISYEQYF. DNA for the CDR3: TGCGCCAGCAGCCGGACTAGCGGGCTAATTTCCTACGAGCAGTACTTC.

The CDR3 DNA reads as TGTGCCAGCAGCTTAAGGCAGGGCCGTCTAGCCAAAAACATTCAGTACTTC. This translates into CASSLRQGRLAKNIQYF. The chain uses TRBV13 and TRBJ2-4, with a weak D call TRBD1 (5 bases). Looked up from germline, CDR1 is PRHDT and CDR2 is FYEKMQ (reference sequence). Deletions cut 2 bases from V and 0 bases from J, with 14 bases between. The CDR3 covers 17 residues.

Comment on this clone: The junction shows a germline mismatch at one end, possibly a read error. The chain is built from TRBV6-4 and TRBJ1-5; D not resolved. CDR3 length: 9 amino acids. Germline-derived CDR1 and CDR2 are MRHNA and SNTAGT. CDR3: CASSQPQHF. CDR3 DNA sequence: TGTGCCAGCAGTCAGCCCCAGCATTTT.

The V and J genes are TRBV2 and TRBJ2-2; TRBD1 aligns across 9 bases. The CDR3 is 15 amino acids. Unmatched junction bases numbered 8, after V lost 6 bases and J lost 6 bases. Per germline, CDR1 SNHLY and CDR2 FYNNEI. CDR3 region: CASSKFTGGSGELFF. The CDR3 DNA sequence: TGTGCCAGCAGCAAATTCACAGGGGGCTCCGGGGAGCTGTTTTTT.

V gene TRBV30 combines with J gene TRBJ2-2; D is unclear. Germline CDR1 reads GTSNPN; CDR2 reads SVGIG (reference sequence). Trimming left V 0 bases short and J 5 bases short, with 13 bases between. The CDR3 is made up of 15 amino acids. The CDR3 sequence: CAWSVLGATTGELFF. The CDR3 DNA sequence: TGTGCCTGGAGTGTACTCGGAGCGACAACCGGGGAGCTGTTTTTT.

The rearrangement links TRBV4-1 to TRBJ2-1, with 9 bases identical to TRBD2. CDR1 and CDR2 from the germline V gene are MGHRA and YSYEKL. The CDR3 has 17 amino acids. V lost 7 bases, J lost 6 bases, and 16 bases stayed unmatched. DNA of the CDR3: TGCGCCAGCACCCTAGAAGGTACGGCGGGAGGGATCAATGAGCAGTTCTTC. Translation: CASTLEGTAGGINEQFF.

The CDR3 is CASSEGGRWTEAFF. DNA for the CDR3: TGCGCCAGCAGCGAGGGGGGGCGGTGGACTGAAGCTTTCTTT. V gene TRBV5-1 combines with J gene TRBJ1-1; the D gene is possibly TRBD1 (6 bases). The CDR3 runs 14 residues. Trimming left V 4 bases short and J 5 bases short, with 15 bases between. Germline V gene data show CDR1 as SGHRS and CDR2 as YFSETQ. Based on the CDR3 plus reference TRBV5-1 and TRBJ1-1, the full variable domain is KAGVTQTPRYLIKTRGQQVTLSCSPISGHRSVSWYQQTPGQGLQFLFEYFSETQRNKGNFPGRFSGRQFSNSRSEMNVSTLELGDSALYLCASSEGGRWTEAFFGQGTRLTVV.

The chain links TRBV19 to TRBJ2-2; tentatively, D is TRBD1 (6 bases). Trimming took 3 bases from V and 9 from J, leaving 8 bases between them. The V gene's germline CDR1 is LNHDA and CDR2 SQIVND (reference sequence). The CDR3 extends over 12 amino acids. The CDR3 coding sequence is TGTGCCAGTAGTATTACAGGGCGGGAGCTGTTTTTT. Protein: CASSITGRELFF.

The chain couples TRBV19 to TRBJ2-2; D possibly corresponds to TRBD1 (5 bases). Between the trimmed V and J ends, which lost 5 bases and 5 bases, there was a span of 24 bases. The CDR3 contains 18 residues. CDR1 LNHDA and CDR2 SQIVND come from the germline V gene (reference sequence). In nucleotides, the CDR3 is TGTGCCAGTAGTTCCTCCAGGGCATACCCCCCATGGACCGGGGAGCTGTTTTTT. This gives the protein CASSSSRAYPPWTGELFF. Complete variable domain (other parts from reference TRBV19 and TRBJ2-2): DGGITQSPKYLFRKEGQNVTLSCEQNLNHDAMYWYRQDPGQGLRLIYYSQIVNDFQKGDIAEGYSVSREKKESFPLTVTSAQKNPTAFYLCASSSSRAYPPWTGELFFGEGSRLTVL.

The gene calls are TRBV6-5 and TRBJ2-5; unclear D gene. The V gene lost 2 bases and the J gene lost 5 bases, with 6 bases spanning the gap. Germline-derived CDR1 and CDR2 are MNHEY and SVGAGI. The CDR3 length is 12 residues. The DNA of the CDR3 is TGTGCCAGCAGTTACGGTCCGGAGACCCAGTACTTC. This gives the protein CASSYGPETQYF.

Remarks on this clone: Other DNA sequences of this sample code for an identical CDR3. The J gene is TRBJ2-1, the V gene TRBV7-9; tentative D call: TRBD2 (5 bases). V lost 5 bases and J lost 0, with 5 bases in between. This CDR3 is 13 amino acids long. CDR1 and CDR2 (germline): SEHNR, FQNEAQ (reference sequence). The CDR3 DNA sequence: TGTGCCAGCAGCCGGGACTCCTACAATGAGCAGTTCTTC. This encodes CASSRDSYNEQFF.

This chain links TRBV2 with TRBJ2-1, with 10 bases fitting TRBD2. V shed 7 bases and J 8 bases; nucleotides not matched to a gene: 2. The germline V gene has CDR1 SNHLY and CDR2 FYNNEI. The CDR3 runs to 12 residues. The CDR3 spells CASKGLAYEQFF. The CDR3 region has the DNA TGTGCCAGCAAGGGACTAGCGTATGAGCAGTTCTTC.

V is TRBV5-4 and J is TRBJ2-2; D is uncertain. V lost 2 bases and J 3 bases, leaving 8 bases between the germline ends. This CDR3 has 14 residues. Per germline, CDR1 SGHNT and CDR2 YYREEE (reference sequence). The CDR3 sequence: CASSLRRDTGELFF. The CDR3 nucleotides are TGTGCCAGCAGCTTAAGACGGGACACCGGGGAGCTGTTTTTT.

The chain uses TRBV7-8 and TRBJ1-2; unclear D gene. Germline loops: CDR1 SGHVS, CDR2 FQNEAQ. Trimming pared 1 base from V and 4 bases from J, leaving 4 bases between. This CDR3 contains 12 residues. CDR3 in amino acids: CASSLDSYGYTF. The CDR3 DNA reads as TGTGCCAGCAGCTTAGACAGCTATGGCTACACCTTC.

This chain links TRBV19 with TRBJ1-2, with 9 bases aligning to TRBD1. Germline values: CDR1 LNHDA, CDR2 SQIVND (reference sequence). The CDR3 has 16 residues. V trimming: 3 bases; J trimming: 3 bases; junction bases outside the gene matches: 8. Written as DNA, the CDR3 is TGTGCCAGTAGTATCTCACAGGGGGCTTGGCACTATGGCTACACCTTC. It codes for CASSISQGAWHYGYTF.

The chain couples TRBV9 to TRBJ2-1; 12 bases fit TRBD2. CDR1 is SGDLS, CDR2 YYNGEE, per germline. This CDR3 region has 17 residues. Unmatched junction bases numbered 4, after V lost 1 base and J lost 2 bases. CDR3 coding DNA: TGTGCCAGCAGCGTAAGGCGGACTAGCGGGACCTACAATGAGCAGTTCTTC. Its translation is CASSVRRTSGTYNEQFF.

The V gene is TRBV5-4, the J gene TRBJ2-3; 7 bases align to TRBD2. Germline V gene data show CDR1 as SGHNT and CDR2 as YYREEE (reference sequence). The CDR3 loop spans 18 amino acids. V trimming: 2 bases; J trimming: 0 bases; junction bases outside the gene matches: 12. The CDR3 bases are TGTGCCAGCAGCTTTTTACGGTTCAGCGGGGCAAGCACAGATACGCAGTATTTT. Translating gives CASSFLRFSGASTDTQYF.

For this clone: The sample holds other DNA sequences that translate to the same CDR3. This chain connects TRBV28 to TRBJ1-2; 7 positions match TRBD1. J lost 3 bases, V lost 5 bases, and 3 bases had no gene match. CDR3 length equals 13 residues. Looked up from germline, CDR1 is MDHEN and CDR2 is SYDVKM. DNA of the CDR3: TGTGCCAGCAGTCCCGGGACAGACTATGGCTACACCTTC. This translates into CASSPGTDYGYTF.

The chain uses TRBV7-7 and TRBJ2-3; perhaps TRBD2 as D (6 bases). This CDR3 is built from 16 residues. V was shortened by 6 bases and J by 2 bases, with 18 bases between the two germline ends. The germline CDR1 and CDR2 sequences are SSHAT and FNYEAQ (reference sequence). This CDR3 is CASSSGSGTSTDTQYF. The CDR3, as DNA: TGTGCCAGCAGTTCGGGTAGCGGAACGTCCACAGATACGCAGTATTTT.

The rearrangement uses TRBV6-1 and TRBJ1-1; D call uncertain. Germline CDR1 MNHNS, CDR2 SASEGT. Trimming cost V 2 bases and J 0 bases, with 7 bases left between them. This CDR3 has 14 residues. CDR3 DNA: TGTGCCAGCAGTGAACAGGTCCTGAACACTGAAGCTTTCTTT. The encoded protein is CASSEQVLNTEAFF.